This passage covers 23 T cell receptor beta chains from one sample sequenced in a study of early T cells in non-severe SARS-CoV-2 infection. TCRdb passed the 5' RACE reads through MiXCR, listing each CDR3 protein once. The table shows roughly 63,000 distinct CDR3 sequences, with roughly 13% occurring only once. Sequenced sample: whole blood. The receptors here all came from an adult who was a healthcare worker with PCR-confirmed SARS-CoV-2 infection or an uninfected control (not recorded which).

This clonotype was detected a few times. J is TRBJ2-5 and V is TRBV5-4; 7 bases are shared with TRBD1. The CDR3 contains 15 residues. Trimming cost V 3 bases and J 5 bases; bases outside gene matches: 10. The germline gives CDR1 SGHNT, CDR2 YYREEE (reference sequence). The CDR3 coding sequence is TGTGCCAGCAGCTCACCCGACAGGGTTGGTGAGACCCAGTACTTC. Translated: CASSSPDRVGETQYF. The complete variable domain, with remaining parts taken from reference TRBV5-4 and TRBJ2-5, reads ETGVTQSPTHLIKTRGQQVTLRCSSQSGHNTVSWYQQALGQGPQFIFQYYREEENGRGNFPPRFSGLQFPNYSSELNVNALELDDSALYLCASSSPDRVGETQYFGPGTRLLVL.

This clonotype was found many times. The chain is built from TRBV18 and TRBJ1-2; D not resolved. The germline gives CDR1 KGHSH, CDR2 LQKENI. V lost 2 bases to trimming and J lost 6 bases, with 13 bases between them. The CDR3 spans 14 residues. CDR3 DNA: TGTGCCAGCTCACCAAGTGGAAGGGATGATGGCTACACCTTC. The encoded protein is CASSPSGRDDGYTF.

This clonotype occurred many times. This sequence joins TRBV29-1 and TRBJ2-5, with D possibly TRBD1 on 5 matching bases. Trimming shortened V by 6 bases and J by 2 bases, and 10 bases separated the two germline ends. The CDR3 is 12 residues long. The V gene's germline CDR1 is SQVTM and CDR2 ANQGSEA. CDR3: CSVGTGQETQYF. In DNA form, the CDR3 reads TGCAGCGTGGGCACAGGTCAAGAGACCCAGTACTTC.

This clonotype has at least ten counts. The rearrangement joins TRBV12-3 or TRBV12-4 to TRBJ1-6; possibly TRBD1 for D (6 bases). V lost 2 bases and J lost 10, with 12 bases in between. The CDR3 runs to 14 residues. The CDR3 spells CASSLTGTRSPLHF. The CDR3 DNA sequence: TGTGCCAGCAGTTTAACAGGGACTCGATCACCCCTCCACTTT.

This clonotype was detected ten times or more. The chain links TRBV19 to TRBJ2-1, with TRBD2 as a possible D gene (6 bases). Germline loops: CDR1 LNHDA, CDR2 SQIVND (reference sequence). V was pared by 5 bases and J by 9 bases, with 17 bases between. This CDR3 has 14 amino acids. The CDR3 loop is CASSPRQGGVEQFF. CDR3 coding DNA: TGTGCCAGTAGTCCCCGTCAGGGCGGGGTTGAGCAGTTCTTC.

This clonotype showed up many times. The chain couples TRBV7-9 to TRBJ2-5, with TRBD2 matching 9 bases. V dropped 7 bases and J dropped 2; count of bases not matched to a gene: 14. Germline values: CDR1 SEHNR, CDR2 FQNEAQ (reference sequence). The CDR3 contains 17 residues. The CDR3 reads CASTPPSTSGIQETQYF. The CDR3 coding sequence is TGTGCCAGCACCCCACCATCGACTAGCGGAATTCAAGAGACCCAGTACTTC. Full variable domain (outside the CDR3, taken from reference TRBV7-9 and TRBJ2-5): DTGVSQNPRHKITKRGQNVTFRCDPISEHNRLYWYRQTLGQGPEFLTYFQNEAQLEKSRLLSDRFSAERPKGSFSTLEIQRTEQGDSAMYLCASTPPSTSGIQETQYFGPGTRLLVL.

This clonotype was seen at least ten times. The chain joins TRBV29-1 to TRBJ2-7; D could derive from TRBD1 or TRBD2 (5 bases each). With 3 bases removed from V and 5 bases from J, the gap between germline ends came to 5 bases. Germline V CDR1 and CDR2: SQVTM, ANQGSEA. The CDR3 extends over 10 amino acids. The CDR3 sequence: CSVEGDEQYF. CDR3 nucleotides: TGCAGCGTTGAGGGGGACGAGCAGTACTTC.

CDR3 protein: CASGGFSGANVLTF. CDR3 nucleotides: TGTGCCAGCGGCGGGTTCTCTGGGGCCAACGTCCTGACTTTC. This chain links TRBV9 with TRBJ2-6; tentatively, D is TRBD2 (5 bases). The CDR3 has 14 residues. Trimming left V 7 bases short and J 0 bases short, with 8 bases between. CDR1 is SGDLS and CDR2 is YYNGEE in the germline V gene. The full variable domain, rest sourced from reference TRBV9 and TRBJ2-6, is DSGVTQTPKHLITATGQRVTLRCSPRSGDLSVYWYQQSLDQGLQFLIQYYNGEERAKGNILERFSAQQFPDLHSELNLSSLELGDSALYFCASGGFSGANVLTFGAGSRLTVL.

In its sample, this clonotype was seen many times. This rearrangement joins TRBV24-1 to TRBJ1-1; D not resolved. The CDR3 runs 11 residues. Germline loops: CDR1 KGHDR, CDR2 SFDVKD. Trimming left V 1 base short and J 14 bases short, with 10 bases between. The CDR3 sequence: CATSDLGRFFF. CDR3 nucleotides: TGTGCCACCAGTGATTTAGGGAGATTCTTCTTT.

This clonotype was picked up many times. The genes are TRBV3-1 and TRBJ1-5, with 10 bases aligning to TRBD1. The CDR3 loop spans 15 amino acids. From germline, CDR1 is LGHDT and CDR2 YNNKEL (reference sequence). The V gene end was trimmed by 3 bases and the J gene end by 4 bases; junction bases not matched to a gene: 3. The CDR3 DNA reads TGTGCCAGCAGCCATCGGGGACAGGGGAATCAGCCCCAGCATTTT. Its protein is CASSHRGQGNQPQHF.

This clonotype came up many times. The CDR3 DNA is TGTGCCAGCATTCAGGCAGTGAACTACGAGCAGTACTTC. It is translated as CASIQAVNYEQYF. This sequence joins TRBV2 and TRBJ2-7; D not resolved. Germline CDR1 reads SNHLY; CDR2 reads FYNNEI. CDR3 length equals 13 residues. Trimming left V 7 bases short and J 3 bases short, with 13 bases between.

This clonotype has at least ten counts. The chain links TRBV30 to TRBJ1-5; 9 bases align to TRBD1. In germline, CDR1 is GTSNPN, CDR2 SVGIG (reference sequence). This CDR3 is 15 amino acids long. J gave up 3 bases and V 2 bases, and 5 bases lay outside the gene matches. CDR3 loop: CAWSRTGAYNQPQHF. The CDR3 DNA follows: TGTGCCTGGAGTCGGACAGGGGCGTACAATCAGCCCCAGCATTTT.

This clonotype has a handful of counts. The rearrangement links TRBV27 to TRBJ2-3; D gene unclear. CDR1 and CDR2 from the germline V gene are MNHEY and SMNVEV (reference sequence). CDR3 length: 13 residues. Trimming stripped 3 bases from V and 6 bases from J, with 10 bases between. CDR3 in amino acids: CASSLGPRDTQYF. In DNA form, the CDR3 reads TGTGCCAGCAGTTTGGGCCCTCGGGATACGCAGTATTTT.

This clonotype turned up a few times. The rearrangement links TRBV12-3 or TRBV12-4 to TRBJ2-2; the match to TRBD2 covers 9 bases. This CDR3 spans 15 amino acids. The ends lost 6 bases at V and 4 bases at J; junction bases unmatched: 6. CDR3 nucleotides: TGTGCCAGCAGGTGGACTAGCGATCGCACCGGGGAGCTGTTTTTT. This codes for CASRWTSDRTGELFF.

This clonotype was observed a handful of times. The rearrangement links TRBV21-1 to TRBJ2-7. TRBV21-1 is labeled a pseudogene. The CDR3 spans 12 residues. The CDR3 DNA follows: TGTGCCAGCAGCACAACCCAGCACGAGCAGTACTTC. It translates to CASSTTQHEQYF.

This clonotype was detected ten times or more. This chain uses TRBV7-9 with TRBJ2-3; D is unresolved. The CDR3 length is 15 residues. The germline V gene has CDR1 SEHNR and CDR2 FQNEAQ (reference sequence). The germline V and J ends were trimmed by 3 bases and 0 bases, with 10 bases remaining between them. This chain's CDR3 is CASSFGVTSTDTQYF. For the CDR3, the DNA is TGTGCCAGCAGCTTTGGAGTGACTAGCACAGATACGCAGTATTTT.

This clonotype was seen many times. CDR3 sequence reads: CATIPWDRPYEQYF. DNA for the CDR3: TGCGCCACCATACCTTGGGATCGCCCCTACGAGCAGTACTTC. This chain uses TRBV10-1 with TRBJ2-7; no clear D gene. The length of the CDR3 is 14 residues. CDR1 is WNHNN and CDR2 is SYGVQD in the germline V gene (reference sequence). V gave up 10 bases and J gave up 2 bases, with 18 bases separating them.

This clonotype was observed many times. V and J are TRBV19 and TRBJ2-1; TRBD2 is a possible D gene (6 bases). Germline-derived CDR1 and CDR2 are LNHDA and SQIVND (reference sequence). The CDR3 runs 13 residues. Trimming shortened V by 4 bases and J by 4 bases, and 8 bases separated the two germline ends. CDR3 coding DNA: TGTGCCAGTAGTACCGGGAGTTACAATGAGCAGTTCTTC. Translation gives CASSTGSYNEQFF.

The V and J genes are TRBV2 and TRBJ2-2; D is perhaps TRBD1 (5 bases). This CDR3 is 14 amino acids long. The V gene lost 8 bases and the J gene lost 0 bases, with 10 bases spanning the gap. CDR1 and CDR2 from the germline V gene are SNHLY and FYNNEI. Here the CDR3 reads CASGAEANTGELFF. The DNA of the CDR3 is TGTGCCAGCGGGGCGGAAGCGAACACCGGGGAGCTGTTTTTT.

This clonotype has ten or more counts. This chain links TRBV29-1 with TRBJ1-1; D not resolved. The length of the CDR3 is 13 residues. Per germline, CDR1 SQVTM and CDR2 ANQGSEA. The germline V and J ends were trimmed by 6 bases and 1 base, with 12 bases remaining between them. The CDR3 protein is CSVSRTGNTEAFF. The DNA for the CDR3 is TGCAGCGTGAGCCGGACGGGGAACACTGAAGCTTTCTTT.

This clonotype turned up a few times. The chain combines TRBV6-2 or TRBV6-3 with TRBJ1-5; D not resolved. Germline values: CDR1 MNHEY, CDR2 SVGEGT. CDR3 size: 12 residues. Trimming took 6 bases from V and 7 from J, leaving 10 bases between them. Written as DNA, the CDR3 is TGTGCCAGCAGAAGATCCGGCCAGCCCCAGCATTTT. Its translation: CASRRSGQPQHF.

This clonotype came up a few times. This chain joins TRBV7-6 and TRBJ1-2, with D maybe TRBD1 (6 bases). Deletions cut 5 bases from V and 4 bases from J, with 11 bases between. Germline CDR1 and CDR2: SGHVS and FNYEAQ. CDR3 length: 13 residues. In DNA form, the CDR3 reads TGTGCCAGCAGCCTCCAGGGGTTCTATGGCTACACCTTC. This encodes CASSLQGFYGYTF. Full variable domain (outside the CDR3, taken from reference TRBV7-6 and TRBJ1-2): GAGVSQSPRYKVTKRGQDVALRCDPISGHVSLYWYRQALGQGPEFLTYFNYEAQQDKSGLPNDRFSAERPEGSISTLTIQRTEQRDSAMYRCASSLQGFYGYTFGSGTRLTVV.

The chain recombines TRBV5-4 with TRBJ2-7, with TRBD1 matching over 8 bases. V lost 4 bases and J lost 0; bases outside the gene matches: 6. This CDR3 region has 15 residues. Germline loops: CDR1 SGHNT, CDR2 YYREEE (reference sequence). This CDR3 reads CASSPRTGPSYEQYF. The CDR3 nucleotides are TGTGCCAGCAGCCCACGGACAGGGCCCTCCTACGAGCAGTACTTC. The full variable domain, completed using reference TRBV5-4 and TRBJ2-7, is ETGVTQSPTHLIKTRGQQVTLRCSSQSGHNTVSWYQQALGQGPQFIFQYYREEENGRGNFPPRFSGLQFPNYSSELNVNALELDDSALYLCASSPRTGPSYEQYFGPGTRLTVT.